This TCR beta chain originates from a study of brain T cells in children with intractable seizures. Whole-study results and caveats: Absence of clones before surgery may stem from lower sequencing depth. Viral specificity was inferred only from CDR3 similarity; HCMV serostatus was unknown.

As regards this clone: Its antigen is as yet unknown.

Sequencing was limited to surgery cases with top T cell transcript signatures in brain tissue. Pre-surgery treatment included at least one anti-epileptic drug. TCRdb's table, derived via immunoSEQ multiplex PCR, lists solely in-frame clones and lacks some. The sample contains 60,000 to 65,000 clones, roughly 95% of which appear only once. The V gene's germline CDR1 is MDHEN and CDR2 SYDVKM. The CDR3 is 11 residues long. Trimming stripped 2 bases from V and 9 bases from J, with 5 bases between. The source was peripheral blood, collected at surgery. This TCR was sampled from a boy younger than two with focal cortical dysplasia and intractable seizures. The chain employs TRBV28 and TRBJ2-1; D remains ambiguous. The CDR3 loop reads CASSLRSEQFF. The CDR3 DNA follows: TGTGCCAGCAGTTTACGGTCTGAGCAGTTCTTC.